The clone carrying this TCR beta chain was counted a few times. What it recognizes is unknown. There are 15 residues in the CDR3. Germline lookup yields CDR1 SEHNR and CDR2 FQNEAQ (reference sequence). The V segment lost 4 bases and the J segment 5 bases; nucleotides outside the gene matches: 9. The data stem from a study of T-cell memory formation after mild COVID-19. Background on the study: In these data, TCR clusters were largely donor specific. Study observations and caveats: Some SARS-CoV-2-responding clones were already detected in memory before infection. Largely, contracting CD4+ clones fell within CM and EM, and contracting CD8+ clones within EMRA.

One entry per CDR3 protein, called by TCRdb with MiXCR from the 5' RACE reads. The table records 450,000 to 650,000 distinct CDR3 sequences, roughly 22% of them present only once. The sequence derives from an adult woman who had mild COVID-19 (a few samples of this study predate the infection). Cell type and time point are not known. The sample taken for sequencing was PBMCs or a T cell subset sorted from them (not recorded which). This chain connects TRBV7-9 to TRBJ2-5, with TRBD2 identical over 8 bases. For the CDR3, the DNA is TGTGCCAGCAGCTCCGACGGGGGGGCCGCGGAGACCCAGTACTTC. Translating gives CASSSDGGAAETQYF.